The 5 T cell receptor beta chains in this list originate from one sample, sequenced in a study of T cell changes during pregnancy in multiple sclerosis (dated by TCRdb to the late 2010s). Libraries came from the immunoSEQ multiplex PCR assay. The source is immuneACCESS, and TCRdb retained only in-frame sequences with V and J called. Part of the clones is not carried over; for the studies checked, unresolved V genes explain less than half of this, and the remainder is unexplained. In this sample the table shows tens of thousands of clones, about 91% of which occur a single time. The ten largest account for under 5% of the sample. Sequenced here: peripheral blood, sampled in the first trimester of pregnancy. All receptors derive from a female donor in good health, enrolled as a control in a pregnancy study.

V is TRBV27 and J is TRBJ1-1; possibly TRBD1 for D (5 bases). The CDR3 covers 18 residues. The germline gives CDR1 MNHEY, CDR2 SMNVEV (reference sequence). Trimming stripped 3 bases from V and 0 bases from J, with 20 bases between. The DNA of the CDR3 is TGTGCCAGCAGTTTCTACCGAGCAGGGCGGGGAGTGAACACTGAAGCTTTCTTT. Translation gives CASSFYRAGRGVNTEAFF.

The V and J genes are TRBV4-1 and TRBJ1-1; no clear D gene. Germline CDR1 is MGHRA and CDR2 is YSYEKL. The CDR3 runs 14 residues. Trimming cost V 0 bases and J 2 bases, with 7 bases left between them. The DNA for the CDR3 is TGCGCCAGCAGCCAAGACAGGTTAAACACTGAAGCTTTCTTT. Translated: CASSQDRLNTEAFF.

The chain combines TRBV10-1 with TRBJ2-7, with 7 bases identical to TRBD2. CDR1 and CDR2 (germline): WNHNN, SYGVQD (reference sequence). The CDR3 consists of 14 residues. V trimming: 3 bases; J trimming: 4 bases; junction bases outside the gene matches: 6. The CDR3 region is CASSDQRGRYEQYF. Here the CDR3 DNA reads TGCGCCAGCAGTGACCAGCGGGGCCGATACGAGCAGTACTTC.

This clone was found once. CDR3 amino acids: CASSAVGTGFADTQYF. CDR3 nucleotides: TGTGCCAGCAGCGCAGTAGGGACAGGGTTCGCAGATACGCAGTATTTT. The chain has TRBV7-2 and TRBJ2-3; 9 bases match TRBD1. This CDR3 is built from 16 residues. Germline CDR1 SGHTA, CDR2 FQGNSA. The V gene end was trimmed by 5 bases and the J gene end by 4 bases; junction bases not matched to a gene: 10. Full variable domain (outside the CDR3, taken from reference TRBV7-2 and TRBJ2-3): GAGVSQSPSNKVTEKGKDVELRCDPISGHTALYWYRQSLGQGLEFLIYFQGNSAPDKSGLPSDRFSAERTGGSVSTLTIQRTQQEDSAVYLCASSAVGTGFADTQYFGPGTRLTVL.

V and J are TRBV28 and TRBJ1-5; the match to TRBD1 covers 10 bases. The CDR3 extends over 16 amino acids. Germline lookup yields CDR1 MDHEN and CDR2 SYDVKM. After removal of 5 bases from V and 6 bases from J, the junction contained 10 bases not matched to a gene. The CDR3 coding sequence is TGTGCCAGCAGTCCCCCGGGACAGGGGTTCGGTCAGCCCCAGCATTTT. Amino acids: CASSPPGQGFGQPQHF.